This T cell receptor beta chain was recorded in a study of blood T cell repertoires in COVID-19. CDR3 length equals 21 residues. Germline CDR1 LNHDA, CDR2 SQIVND (reference sequence). Losses at the gene ends were 3 bases for V and 3 bases for J; bases not matched to a gene: 19. Using immunoSEQ multiplex PCR, the repertoire was profiled, and TCRdb retains in-frame clones only, with some absent. The table shows about 130,000 clones, with over 80% occurring only once. The sequenced sample consisted of peripheral blood. This chain uses TRBV19 with TRBJ2-2; 10 positions match TRBD1. This sequence was found in a man in his forties or fifties with active or convalescent COVID-19. The CDR3 region is CASSMAPPSDRGVSDTGELFF. For the CDR3, the DNA is TGTGCCAGTAGTATGGCTCCCCCATCGGACAGGGGGGTTAGTGACACCGGGGAGCTGTTTTTT.